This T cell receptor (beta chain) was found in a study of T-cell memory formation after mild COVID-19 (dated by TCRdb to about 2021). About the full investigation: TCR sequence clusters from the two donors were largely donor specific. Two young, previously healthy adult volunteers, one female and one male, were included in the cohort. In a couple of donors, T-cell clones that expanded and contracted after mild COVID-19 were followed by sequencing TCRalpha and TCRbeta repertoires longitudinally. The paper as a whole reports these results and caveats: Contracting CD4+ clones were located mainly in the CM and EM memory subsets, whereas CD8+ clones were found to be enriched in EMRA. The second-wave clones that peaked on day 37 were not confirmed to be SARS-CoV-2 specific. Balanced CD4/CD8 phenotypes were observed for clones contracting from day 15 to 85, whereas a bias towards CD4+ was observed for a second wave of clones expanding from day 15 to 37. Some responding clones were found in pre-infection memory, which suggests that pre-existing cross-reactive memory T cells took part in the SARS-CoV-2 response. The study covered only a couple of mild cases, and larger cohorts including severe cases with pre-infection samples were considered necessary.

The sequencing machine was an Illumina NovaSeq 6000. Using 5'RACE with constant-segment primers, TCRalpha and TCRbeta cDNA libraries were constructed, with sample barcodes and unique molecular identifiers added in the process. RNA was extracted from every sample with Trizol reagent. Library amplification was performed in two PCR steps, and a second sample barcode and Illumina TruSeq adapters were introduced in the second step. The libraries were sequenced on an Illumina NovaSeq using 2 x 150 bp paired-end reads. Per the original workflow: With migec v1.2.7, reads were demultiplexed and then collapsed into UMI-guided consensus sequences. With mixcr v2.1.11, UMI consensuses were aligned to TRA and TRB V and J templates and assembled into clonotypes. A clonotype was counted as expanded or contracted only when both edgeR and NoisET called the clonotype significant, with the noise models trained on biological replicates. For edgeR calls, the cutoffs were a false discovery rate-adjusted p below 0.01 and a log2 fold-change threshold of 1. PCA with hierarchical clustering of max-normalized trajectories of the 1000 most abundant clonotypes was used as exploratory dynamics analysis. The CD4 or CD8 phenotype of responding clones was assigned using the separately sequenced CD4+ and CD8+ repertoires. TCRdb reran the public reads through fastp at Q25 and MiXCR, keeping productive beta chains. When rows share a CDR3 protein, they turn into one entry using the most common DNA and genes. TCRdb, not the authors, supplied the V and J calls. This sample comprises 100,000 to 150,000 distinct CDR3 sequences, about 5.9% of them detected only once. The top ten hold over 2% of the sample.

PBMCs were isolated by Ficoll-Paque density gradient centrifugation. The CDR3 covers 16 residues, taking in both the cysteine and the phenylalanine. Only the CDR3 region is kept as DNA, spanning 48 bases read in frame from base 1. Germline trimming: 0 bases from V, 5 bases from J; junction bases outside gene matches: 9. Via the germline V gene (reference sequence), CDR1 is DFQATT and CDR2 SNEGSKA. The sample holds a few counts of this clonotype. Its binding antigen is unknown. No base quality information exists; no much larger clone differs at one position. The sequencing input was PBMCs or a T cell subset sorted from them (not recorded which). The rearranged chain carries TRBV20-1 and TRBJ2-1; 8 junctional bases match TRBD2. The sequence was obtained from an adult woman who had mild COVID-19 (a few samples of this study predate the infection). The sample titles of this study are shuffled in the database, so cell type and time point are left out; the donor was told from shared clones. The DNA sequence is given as TGCAGTGCTAGAGATCAAGGGGCCGGGAGGGACAATGAGCAGTTCTTC. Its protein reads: CSARDQGAGRDNEQFF.